These T cell receptor beta chains were read from a single sample in a study of blood T cell repertoires in COVID-19. Repertoires were generated with immunoSEQ multiplex PCR, while TCRdb's copy carries only in-frame clones and drops some. Among 95,000 to 130,000 clones, 82% were seen once, and the ten largest hold 7.5%. The sequenced sample consisted of peripheral blood. Receptors originate from a man in his 70s with active or convalescent COVID-19. CDR3s include the opening cysteine and the closing phenylalanine or tryptophan. The D gene is left open where the match is weak. The size of a clone is reported for some rows only, either as once, few or many, or as a class for expanded clones.

TRBJ2-1 NA TRBD2 TRBV28 TGTGCCAGCGCTAGCGGGAACCCGGGCAATGAGCAGTTCTTC CASASGNPGNEQFF
TRBJ2-2 once NA TRBV6-1 TGTGCCAGCAGTGAACGGTTCACCGGGGAGCTGTTTTTT CASSERFTGELFF
TRBJ1-2 NA TRBD1 TRBV5-4 TGTGCCAGCAACAGGACAGGGCTCTATGGCTACACCTTC CASNRTGLYGYTF
TRBJ1-6 few TRBD1 TRBV3-1/TRBV3-2 TGTGCCAGCAGCCAGGACAGGTCAAGTTTTTCACCCCTCCACTTT CASSQDRSSFSPLHF
TRBJ2-2 NA NA TRBV7-2 TGTGCCAGCAGCTCCCGGACAGGGAGGGGGGCCGGGGAGCTGTTTTTT CASSSRTGRGAGELFF
TRBJ1-6 few NA TRBV4-2 TGTGCCAGCAGCCAAAAATGGGATACGGGGGGTACCTCCTATAATTCACCCCTCCACTTT CASSQKWDTGGTSYNSPLHF
TRBJ2-1 NA NA TRBV21-1 TGTGCCAGCAGCAAAGGCGTGGGGAGTAACTCCTACAATGAGCAGTTCTTC CASSKGVGSNSYNEQFF
TRBJ2-1 NA TRBD2 TRBV4-1 TGCGCCAGCAGCCCAGGGACTAGCGGGGACATCTACAATGAGCAGTTCTTC CASSPGTSGDIYNEQFF
TRBJ2-5 NA TRBD2 TRBV19 TGTGCCAGTAGTACAAGGACTAGGGAGGTCGAGACCCAGTACTTC CASSTRTREVETQYF
TRBJ1-2 NA NA TRBV6-1 TGTGCCAGCAGTGAACTCGAATCTAGAGGCTACACCTTC CASSELESRGYTF
TRBJ2-6 NA TRBD2 TRBV19 TGTGCCAGTAGTGCGACTAGCGGGAGTGGCTCTGGGGCCAACGTCCTGACTTTC CASSATSGSGSGANVLTF
TRBJ1-2 NA TRBD1 TRBV27 TGTGCCAGCAGTTCCGGACAGGGTAGCTATGGCTACACCTTC CASSSGQGSYGYTF
TRBJ1-1 NA NA TRBV2 TGTGCCAGCAATGAAAGGAGGAACACTGAAGCTTTCTTT CASNERRNTEAFF